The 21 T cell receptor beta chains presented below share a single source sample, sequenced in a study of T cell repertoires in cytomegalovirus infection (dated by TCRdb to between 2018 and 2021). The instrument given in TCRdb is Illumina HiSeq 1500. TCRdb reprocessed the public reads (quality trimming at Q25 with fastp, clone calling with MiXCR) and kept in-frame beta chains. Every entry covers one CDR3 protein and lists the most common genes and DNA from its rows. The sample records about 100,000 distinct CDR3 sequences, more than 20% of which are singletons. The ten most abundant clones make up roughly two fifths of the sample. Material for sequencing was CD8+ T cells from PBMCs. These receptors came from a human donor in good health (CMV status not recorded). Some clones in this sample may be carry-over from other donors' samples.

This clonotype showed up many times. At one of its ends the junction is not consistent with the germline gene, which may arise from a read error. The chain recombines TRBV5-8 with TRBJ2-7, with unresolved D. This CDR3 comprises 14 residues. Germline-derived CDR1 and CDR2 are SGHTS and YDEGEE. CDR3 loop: CASSFPNSGPGFSF. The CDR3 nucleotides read TGTGCCAGCAGCTTCCCTAACTCCGGGCCAGGTTTTTCTTTC.

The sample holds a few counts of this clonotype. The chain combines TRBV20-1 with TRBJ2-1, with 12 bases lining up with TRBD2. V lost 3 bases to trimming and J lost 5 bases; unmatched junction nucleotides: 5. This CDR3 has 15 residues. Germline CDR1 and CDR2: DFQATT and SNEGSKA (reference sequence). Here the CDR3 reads CSARGLAGLNNEQFF. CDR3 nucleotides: TGCAGTGCTAGGGGACTAGCGGGCCTCAACAATGAGCAGTTCTTC.

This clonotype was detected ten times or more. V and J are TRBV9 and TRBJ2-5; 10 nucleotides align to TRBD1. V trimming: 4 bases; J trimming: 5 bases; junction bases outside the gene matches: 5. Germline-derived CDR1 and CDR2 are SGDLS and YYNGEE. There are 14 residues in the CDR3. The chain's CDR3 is CASSPPDRGETQYF. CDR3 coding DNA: TGTGCCAGCAGCCCCCCGGACAGGGGGGAGACCCAGTACTTC. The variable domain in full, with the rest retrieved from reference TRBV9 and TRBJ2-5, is DSGVTQTPKHLITATGQRVTLRCSPRSGDLSVYWYQQSLDQGLQFLIQYYNGEERAKGNILERFSAQQFPDLHSELNLSSLELGDSALYFCASSPPDRGETQYFGPGTRLLVL.

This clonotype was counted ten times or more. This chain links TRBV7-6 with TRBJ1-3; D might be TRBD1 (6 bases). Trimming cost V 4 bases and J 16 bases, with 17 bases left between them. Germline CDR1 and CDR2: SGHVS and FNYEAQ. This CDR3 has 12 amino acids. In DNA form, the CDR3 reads TGTGCCAGCAGCTCTCCTGGGGACAACCAGTATTTT. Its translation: CASSSPGDNQYF.

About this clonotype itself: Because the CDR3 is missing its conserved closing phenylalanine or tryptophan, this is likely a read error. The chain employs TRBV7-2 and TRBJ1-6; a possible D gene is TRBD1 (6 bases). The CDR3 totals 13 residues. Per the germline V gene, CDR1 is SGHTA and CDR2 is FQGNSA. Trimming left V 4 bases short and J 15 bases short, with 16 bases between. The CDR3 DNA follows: TGTGCCAGCAGCTACCCCGGGGGGCAGAGCCTCCACTAT. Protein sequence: CASSYPGGQSLHY.

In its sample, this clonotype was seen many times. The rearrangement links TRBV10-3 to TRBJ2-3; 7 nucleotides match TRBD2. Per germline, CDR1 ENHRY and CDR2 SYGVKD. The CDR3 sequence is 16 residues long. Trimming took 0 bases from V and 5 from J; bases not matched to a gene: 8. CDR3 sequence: CAISESEGGPRDTQYF. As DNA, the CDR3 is TGTGCCATCAGTGAGTCTGAGGGAGGGCCCAGAGATACGCAGTATTTT.

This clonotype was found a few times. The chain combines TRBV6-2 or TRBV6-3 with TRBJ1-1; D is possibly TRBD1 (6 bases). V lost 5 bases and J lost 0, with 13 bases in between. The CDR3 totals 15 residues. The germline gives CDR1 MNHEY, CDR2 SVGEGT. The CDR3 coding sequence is TGTGCCAGCAGTACTTCACAGGGTATGAACACTGAAGCTTTCTTT. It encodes CASSTSQGMNTEAFF.

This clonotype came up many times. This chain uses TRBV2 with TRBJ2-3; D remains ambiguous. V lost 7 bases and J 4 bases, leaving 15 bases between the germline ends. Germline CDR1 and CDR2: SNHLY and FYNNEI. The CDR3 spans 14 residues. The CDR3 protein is CASKEGQNADTQYF. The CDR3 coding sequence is TGTGCCAGCAAGGAAGGGCAAAACGCAGATACGCAGTATTTT.

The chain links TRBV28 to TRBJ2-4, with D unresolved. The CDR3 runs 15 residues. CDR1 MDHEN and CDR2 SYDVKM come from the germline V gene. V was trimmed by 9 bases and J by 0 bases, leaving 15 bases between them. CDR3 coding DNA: TGTGCCAGGAACCCGGCTTTCCTAGCCAAAAACATTCAGTACTTC. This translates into CARNPAFLAKNIQYF.

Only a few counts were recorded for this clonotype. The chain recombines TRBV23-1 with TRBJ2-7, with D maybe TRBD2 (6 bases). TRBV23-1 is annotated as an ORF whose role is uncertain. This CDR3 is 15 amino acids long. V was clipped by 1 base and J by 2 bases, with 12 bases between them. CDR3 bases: TGCGCCAGCAGTCAATGGAGGGTTTCTCCCTACGAGCAGTACTTC. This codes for CASSQWRVSPYEQYF.

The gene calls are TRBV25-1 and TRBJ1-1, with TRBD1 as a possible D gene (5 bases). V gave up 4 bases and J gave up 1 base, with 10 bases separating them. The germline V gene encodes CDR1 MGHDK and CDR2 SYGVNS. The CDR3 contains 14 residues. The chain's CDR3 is CASSAHTGNTEAFF. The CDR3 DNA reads TGTGCCAGCAGTGCCCATACAGGGAACACTGAAGCTTTCTTT.

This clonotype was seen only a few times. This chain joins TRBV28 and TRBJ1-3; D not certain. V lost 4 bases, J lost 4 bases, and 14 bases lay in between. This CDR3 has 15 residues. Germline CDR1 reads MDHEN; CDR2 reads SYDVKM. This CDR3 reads CASSSITGKGNTIYF. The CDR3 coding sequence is TGTGCCAGCAGTTCTATCACCGGAAAGGGAAACACCATATATTTT.

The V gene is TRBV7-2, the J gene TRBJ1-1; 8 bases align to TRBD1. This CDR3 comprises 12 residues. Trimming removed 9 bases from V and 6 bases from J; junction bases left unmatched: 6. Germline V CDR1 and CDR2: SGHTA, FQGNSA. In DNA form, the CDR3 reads TGTGCCAGTGACAGGGGAGGTGCTGAAGCTTTCTTT. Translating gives CASDRGGAEAFF.

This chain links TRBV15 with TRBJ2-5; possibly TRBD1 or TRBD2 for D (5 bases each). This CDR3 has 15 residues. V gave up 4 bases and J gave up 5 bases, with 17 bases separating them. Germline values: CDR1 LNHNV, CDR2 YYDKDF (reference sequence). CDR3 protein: CATSIIRDERETQYF. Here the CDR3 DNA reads TGTGCCACCAGCATAATCCGGGACGAGCGGGAGACCCAGTACTTC.

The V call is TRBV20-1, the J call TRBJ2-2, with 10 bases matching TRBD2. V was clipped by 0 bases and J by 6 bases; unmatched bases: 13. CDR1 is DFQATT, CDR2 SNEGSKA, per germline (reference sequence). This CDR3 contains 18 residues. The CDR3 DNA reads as TGCAGTGCTAGAGACCCGGGGCTAGCGGGGGTTCATTCCGGGGAGCTGTTTTTT. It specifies CSARDPGLAGVHSGELFF.

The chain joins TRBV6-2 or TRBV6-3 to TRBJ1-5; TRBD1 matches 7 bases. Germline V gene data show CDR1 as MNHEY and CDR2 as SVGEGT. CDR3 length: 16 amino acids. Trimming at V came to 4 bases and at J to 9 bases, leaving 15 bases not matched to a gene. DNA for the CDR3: TGTGCCAGCAGTTCCACAATCGACAGGGATTCATGGCCCCAGCATTTT. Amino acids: CASSSTIDRDSWPQHF.

CDR3 loop: CASSLGRTSYNEQFF. The CDR3, as DNA: TGTGCCAGCAGCTTAGGGCGGACCTCCTACAATGAGCAGTTCTTC. V usage is TRBV7-8 and J usage is TRBJ2-1; D uncertain. Trimming pared 1 base from V and 0 bases from J, leaving 7 bases between. The length of the CDR3 is 15 residues. Germline V gives CDR1 SGHVS, CDR2 FQNEAQ.

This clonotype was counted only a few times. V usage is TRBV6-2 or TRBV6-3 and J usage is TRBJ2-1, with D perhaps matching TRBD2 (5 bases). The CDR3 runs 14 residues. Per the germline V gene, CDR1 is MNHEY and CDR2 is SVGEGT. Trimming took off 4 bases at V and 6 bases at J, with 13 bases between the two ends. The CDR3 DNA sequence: TGTGCCAGCAGTTTTTATGGAGGAGGCAATGAGCAGTTCTTC. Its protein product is CASSFYGGGNEQFF.

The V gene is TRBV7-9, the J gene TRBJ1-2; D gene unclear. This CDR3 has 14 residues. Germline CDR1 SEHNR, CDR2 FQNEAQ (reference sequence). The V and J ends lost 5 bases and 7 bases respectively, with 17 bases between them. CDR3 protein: CASSRPSVGSGYTF. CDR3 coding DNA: TGTGCCAGCAGCCGCCCCTCCGTCGGGTCTGGCTACACCTTC.

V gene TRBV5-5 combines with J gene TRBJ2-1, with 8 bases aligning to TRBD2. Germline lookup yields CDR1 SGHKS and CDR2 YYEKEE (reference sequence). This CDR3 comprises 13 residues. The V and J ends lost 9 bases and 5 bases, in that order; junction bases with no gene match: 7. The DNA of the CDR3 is TGTGCCACCGGACTAGCCGGCCACAATGAGCAGTTCTTC. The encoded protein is CATGLAGHNEQFF. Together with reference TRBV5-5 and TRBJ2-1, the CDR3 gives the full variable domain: DAGVTQSPTHLIKTRGQQVTLRCSPISGHKSVSWYQQVLGQGPQFIFQYYEKEERGRGNFPDRFSARQFPNYSSELNVNALLLGDSALYLCATGLAGHNEQFFGPGTRLTVL.

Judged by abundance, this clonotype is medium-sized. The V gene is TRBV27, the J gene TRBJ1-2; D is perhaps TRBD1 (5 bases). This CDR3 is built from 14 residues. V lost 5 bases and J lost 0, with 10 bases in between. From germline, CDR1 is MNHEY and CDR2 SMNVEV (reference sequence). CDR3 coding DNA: TGTGCCAGCAGTACTCAGGGTGCTAACTATGGCTACACCTTC. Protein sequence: CASSTQGANYGYTF.